The 21 T cell receptor beta chains reported below all come from one sample, sequenced in a study of cytomegalovirus exposure and HLA in healthy donors. PCR involved 60 Vbeta and 13 Jbeta primers. Sequencing was performed with immunoSEQ multiplex PCR; in TCRdb, only in-frame clones are kept and a portion is missing. The repertoire holds 80,000 to 95,000 clones, 78% seen once, with 5.5% to 7.5% in the top ten. The sequenced material came from PBMCs. The receptor source for this set is a man between 18 and 35 years old in good health and CMV-seropositive.

A remark on this clone: The junction differs from germline at one of its ends, possibly a read error. The chain couples TRBV7-7 to TRBJ2-1; D gene uncertain. The V gene's germline CDR1 is SSHAT and CDR2 FNYEAQ (reference sequence). This CDR3 comprises 13 residues. CDR3 DNA sequence: TGTGCTAGCAGCCTAAGTCCTTACAATGAGCAGTTCTTC. Its protein product is CASSLSPYNEQFF.

This chain joins TRBV18 and TRBJ2-1, with D possibly matching TRBD2 (5 bases). V lost 5 bases, J lost 1 base, and 9 bases lay in between. Germline-derived CDR1 and CDR2 are KGHSH and LQKENI. The length of the CDR3 is 14 residues. CDR3 coding DNA: TGTGCCAGCTCAATTAGCGTTTCCTACAATGAGCAGTTCTTC. Its translation: CASSISVSYNEQFF.

V is TRBV6-5 and J is TRBJ1-2; TRBD1 matches at 9 bases. Germline CDR1 is MNHEY and CDR2 is SVGAGI. The CDR3 covers 14 residues. With 5 bases clipped from V and 8 bases from J, the junction kept 9 bases outside the gene matches. The CDR3 bases are TGTGCCAGCAGTACCTTACAGGGGGCGAGCGGCTACACCTTC. This gives the protein CASSTLQGASGYTF.

This clone was detected a few times. The chain employs TRBV5-1 and TRBJ2-1; 7 bases are a match to TRBD2. The CDR3 loop spans 15 amino acids. Trimming removed 0 bases from V and 7 bases from J; junction bases left unmatched: 7. Germline loops: CDR1 SGHRS, CDR2 YFSETQ. CDR3 DNA sequence: TGCGCCAGCAGCTTGGGAGGACTAGAGAAAAATGAGCAGTTCTTC. Translation gives CASSLGGLEKNEQFF.

The genes are TRBV5-1 and TRBJ1-1; D might be TRBD1 (5 bases). Trimming removed 0 bases at V and 3 bases at J, with 12 bases between. CDR1 and CDR2 (germline): SGHRS, YFSETQ. The CDR3 spans 15 residues. The CDR3 DNA reads as TGCGCCAGCAGCTTGGTGGGGTCGGGGGACACTGAAGCTTTCTTT. This codes for CASSLVGSGDTEAFF. The entire variable domain, with the rest obtained from reference TRBV5-1 and TRBJ1-1, is as follows: KAGVTQTPRYLIKTRGQQVTLSCSPISGHRSVSWYQQTPGQGLQFLFEYFSETQRNKGNFPGRFSGRQFSNSRSEMNVSTLELGDSALYLCASSLVGSGDTEAFFGQGTRLTVV.

The rearrangement joins TRBV7-3 to TRBJ1-1; D is perhaps TRBD1 (5 bases). Germline values: CDR1 SGHTA, CDR2 FQGTGA. Trimming stripped 6 bases from V and 4 bases from J, with 12 bases between. This CDR3 is built from 13 residues. CDR3 protein: CASSLTQGTEAFF. In DNA, the CDR3 is TGTGCCAGCAGTCTCACCCAGGGCACTGAAGCTTTCTTT. Full variable domain (rest looked up from reference TRBV7-3 and TRBJ1-1): GAGVSQTPSNKVTEKGKYVELRCDPISGHTALYWYRQSLGQGPEFLIYFQGTGAADDSGLPNDRFFAVRPEGSVSTLKIQRTERGDSAVYLCASSLTQGTEAFFGQGTRLTVV.

The chain links TRBV6-1 to TRBJ2-1, with 8 bases aligning to TRBD2. The CDR3 consists of 19 residues. The germline CDR1 and CDR2 sequences are MNHNS and SASEGT. The V gene end was trimmed by 0 bases and the J gene end by 6 bases; junction bases not matched to a gene: 16. Written as DNA, the CDR3 is TGTGCCAGCAGTGAAGCGCCACTAGCGGTTCTAGTCTGGGGCAATGAGCAGTTCTTC. Translation gives CASSEAPLAVLVWGNEQFF.

V gene TRBV5-1 combines with J gene TRBJ2-3, with 10 nucleotides matching TRBD2. Germline CDR1 reads SGHRS; CDR2 reads YFSETQ. The CDR3 length is 15 residues. V trimming: 2 bases; J trimming: 6 bases; junction bases outside the gene matches: 6. Written as DNA, the CDR3 is TGCGCCAGCAGCTTAGCGGGAGGGCCGTCCGATACGCAGTATTTT. This encodes CASSLAGGPSDTQYF.

The V gene is TRBV5-1, the J gene TRBJ2-7; perhaps TRBD2 as D (5 bases). The germline V and J ends were trimmed by 5 bases and 0 bases, with 12 bases remaining between them. In germline, CDR1 is SGHRS, CDR2 YFSETQ. This CDR3 is 14 amino acids long. CDR3 nucleotides: TGCGCCAGCAGTGGGTCGGGGAGCTCCTACGAGCAGTACTTC. Translating it yields CASSGSGSSYEQYF.

This clone was counted between two and nine times. The chain is built from TRBV6-6 and TRBJ1-1; 7 bases fit TRBD1. The CDR3 consists of 13 residues. V shed 4 bases, J shed 11 bases, and the junction held 10 bases outside the gene matches. CDR1 and CDR2 (germline): MNHNY, SVGAGI (reference sequence). This CDR3 is CASSFRGTSLAFF. CDR3 DNA: TGTGCCAGCAGTTTCAGGGGGACGTCGCTCGCTTTCTTT.

The chain links TRBV18 to TRBJ2-1, with TRBD2 matching over 9 bases. The CDR3 is 16 amino acids. Per germline, CDR1 KGHSH and CDR2 LQKENI. After removal of 0 bases from V and 7 bases from J, the junction contained 7 bases not matched to a gene. CDR3 loop: CASSPPARLAVNEQFF. The CDR3 DNA sequence: TGTGCCAGCTCACCACCGGCGAGACTAGCGGTGAATGAGCAGTTCTTC.

The chain has TRBV6-5 and TRBJ2-1, with TRBD2 as a possible D gene (5 bases). Germline CDR1 MNHEY, CDR2 SVGAGI. The length of the CDR3 is 14 residues. Trimming pared 2 bases from V and 9 bases from J, leaving 14 bases between. The CDR3 region is CASSYAGVAGEQFF. The CDR3 bases are TGTGCCAGCAGTTACGCGGGCGTTGCGGGTGAGCAGTTCTTC.

The chain uses TRBV19 and TRBJ1-1; no clear D. CDR1 and CDR2 (germline): LNHDA, SQIVND (reference sequence). Trimming took off 1 base at V and 7 bases at J, with 10 bases between the two ends. The CDR3 length is 13 residues. The CDR3 protein is CASSIVLGGEAFF. The CDR3 region has the DNA TGTGCCAGTAGTATAGTTCTGGGAGGTGAAGCTTTCTTT.

The chain recombines TRBV5-6 with TRBJ1-3; D unresolved. CDR3 size: 13 residues. Germline V gene data show CDR1 as SGHDT and CDR2 as YYEEEE. V was pared by 0 bases and J by 3 bases, with 4 bases between. CDR3 loop: CASSLDSGNTIYF. CDR3 bases: TGTGCCAGCAGCTTGGATAGTGGAAACACCATATATTTT.

The chain recombines TRBV2 with TRBJ1-3; no clear D gene. CDR3 length: 16 residues. CDR1 and CDR2 (germline): SNHLY, FYNNEI. Trimming took off 6 bases at V and 1 base at J, with 16 bases between the two ends. The CDR3 spells CASSWRAVVSGNTIYF. Written as DNA, the CDR3 is TGTGCCAGCAGCTGGAGGGCAGTTGTATCTGGAAACACCATATATTTT.

This clone was seen a handful of times. This rearrangement joins TRBV19 to TRBJ1-4, with D unresolved. With 5 bases removed from V and 8 bases from J, the gap between germline ends came to 12 bases. The CDR3 length is 13 residues. Germline lookup yields CDR1 LNHDA and CDR2 SQIVND (reference sequence). CDR3 DNA sequence: TGTGCCAGTAGTCGTAGAGGCGAGGAAAAACTGTTTTTT. Amino acids: CASSRRGEEKLFF.

This clone was found a few times. This chain links TRBV10-2 with TRBJ1-1, with no clear D. Germline assignment: CDR1 WSHSY and CDR2 SAAADI. The CDR3 has 13 amino acids. The ends were cut back, 7 bases at V and 0 bases at J, with 9 bases in the middle. CDR3 DNA: TGCGCCAGCACCTGGGCTTTGAACACTGAAGCTTTCTTT. Its protein product is CASTWALNTEAFF.

This chain links TRBV6-4 with TRBJ2-7; TRBD1 aligns across 8 bases. The CDR3 is 16 residues long. V shed 2 bases, J shed 1 base, and the junction held 7 bases outside the gene matches. Germline V gives CDR1 MRHNA, CDR2 SNTAGT. For the CDR3, the DNA is TGTGCCAGCAGTGACCTGGACAGGGCTAGTTCCTACGAGCAGTACTTC. Translation gives CASSDLDRASSYEQYF.

The chain is built from TRBV9 and TRBJ1-4, with D unresolved. The CDR3 has 14 amino acids. Trimming pared 4 bases from V and 0 bases from J, leaving 7 bases between. The germline V gene has CDR1 SGDLS and CDR2 YYNGEE. Written as DNA, the CDR3 is TGTGCCAGCAGCTCCGGGACAACTAATGAAAAACTGTTTTTT. Its translation: CASSSGTTNEKLFF. Full variable domain (remainder filled in from reference TRBV9 and TRBJ1-4): DSGVTQTPKHLITATGQRVTLRCSPRSGDLSVYWYQQSLDQGLQFLIQYYNGEERAKGNILERFSAQQFPDLHSELNLSSLELGDSALYFCASSSGTTNEKLFFGSGTQLSVL.

The chain uses TRBV6-1 and TRBJ1-3; the match to TRBD1 covers 8 bases. Germline CDR1 MNHNS, CDR2 SASEGT. Unmatched junction bases numbered 3, after V lost 4 bases and J lost 1 base. CDR3 length: 15 amino acids. CDR3: CASSGTGRSGNTIYF. The CDR3 coding sequence is TGTGCCAGCAGTGGGACAGGGAGGTCTGGAAACACCATATATTTT.

The V and J genes are TRBV5-1 and TRBJ2-7; a possible D gene is TRBD2 (5 bases). The germline V and J ends were trimmed by 0 bases and 5 bases, with 15 bases remaining between them. The CDR3 runs 15 residues. Germline V gene sequence: CDR1 SGHRS, CDR2 YFSETQ. The CDR3 is CASSLELGLVNEQYF. The DNA of the CDR3 is TGCGCCAGCAGCTTGGAACTAGGACTTGTAAACGAGCAGTACTTC.